This T cell receptor (beta chain) was sequenced in a study of brain metastases from non-small cell lung cancer (dated by TCRdb to about 2019). Describing the broader study: The study profiled the immune microenvironment of paired resected primary tumors and brain metastases from non-small-cell lung cancer patients.

The CDR3 runs 12 amino acids, cysteine and phenylalanine included. Solely the CDR3 DNA is kept, with 36 bases framed from the first base. Cut back by 6 bases and 5 bases, the V and J ends lie 9 bases apart. For CDR1 and CDR2, the germline V gene (reference sequence) lists LNHDA and SQIVND. The library was produced with the immunoSEQ multiplex PCR assay. Alongside a 770-gene immune expression panel, the team sequenced the T-cell receptor beta chain repertoire. Here the immuneACCESS table is served through TCRdb, limited to in-frame sequences with V and J called. Missing clones are a known gap in these copies; in checked studies unresolved V genes cover under half, and the rest lacks a known reason. For this sample the table gives about 3,100 clones, of which around 81% were detected only once. The top ten hold approximately 10% of the sample. Paper-wide results and their limitations: TCR repertoires were found to be largely shared between paired brain metastases and primary tumors, although sparse T-cell densities were observed in the brain metastases. T-cell infiltration was lower in brain metastases than in primary tumors (P < 0.001). Compared with the matched primary tumors, T-cell clones appeared to be expanded in about two thirds of brain metastases.

The cohort was made up of 35 to 40 patients with surgically resected non-small-cell lung cancer, each of whom had both a primary tumor specimen and a brain metastasis specimen. The tumor specimens used were formalin-fixed, paraffin-embedded tissues taken from archives. With respect to this clone: Its target antigen remains unknown. No qualities accompany the bases; no much larger clone lies one base away.

The receptor was derived from a donor aged 40 or older with non-small cell lung cancer. The rearrangement joined TRBV19 to TRBJ2-3; TRBD1 is a weak D gene call, 5 bases matching. Sequenced sample: tissue from a brain metastasis. Taken with the paper, the label for cell subset or site translates to: resected brain metastasis paired with primary lung tumor. DNA sequence: TGTGCCAGTAGGGGGCAGGTAGATACGCAGTATTTT. This is translated as CASRGQVDTQYF.